This entry concerns a single T cell receptor (beta chain). Its antigen is as yet unknown. These data come from a study of regulatory T cells in long-lasting Graves disease. General study findings and limits: With persistent disease, TRBV28, TRBJ1-2 and TRBJ2-5 were the favored segments.

Time point in this sample: newly diagnosed GD, antithyroid drugs for less than 3 months. Researchers made the TCR library from RNA that was extracted from PBMCs. With iRepertoire HTBI primers and Arm-PCR of CDR3 regions, TCR beta libraries were built. TCRdb analysed the multiplex PCR reads with MiXCR anew, one entry per CDR3 protein. The sample includes 350,000 to 500,000 distinct CDR3 sequences, 12% to 15% of them seen just once. This CDR3 is 19 amino acids long. Per germline, CDR1 KGHSH and CDR2 LQKENI. The V gene end was trimmed by 3 bases and the J gene end by 8 bases; junction bases not matched to a gene: 13. These data were likewise used in another study, on T cells in Graves' hyperthyroidism and ophthalmopathy.

This sequence joins TRBV18 and TRBJ2-1, with 16 bases identical to TRBD2. The sample here was peripheral blood mononuclear cells (PBMCs), taken at new diagnosis, from a patient treated with antithyroid drugs. The sequence came from a woman between 50 and 59 years old with Graves disease. The CDR3 region has the DNA TGTGCCAGCTCACCCCAGGGACTAGCGGGAGGGCCTATCTCCCATGAGCAGTTCTTC. It codes for CASSPQGLAGGPISHEQFF.